These 26 T cell receptor beta chains share one sample of origin, sequenced in a study of radiation and T cells in renal cell carcinoma. Profiled with immunoSEQ multiplex PCR; TCRdb holds only in-frame clones, not every one. The table lists 150,000 or so clones, 70% to 90% of them singletons. Time point noted: baseline pretreatment blood. The treatment denotes: 15 Gy SBRT to primary tumor, nephrectomy 4 weeks later. This material consisted of blood, taken from a patient whose treatment included radiotherapy and nephrectomy. The receptor source for this set is a woman aged 50 to 60 with renal cell carcinoma.

There are a few counts of this clone. This chain links TRBV6-6 with TRBJ2-1; TRBD1 matches at 8 bases. The CDR3 sequence is 15 residues long. With 7 bases clipped from V and 5 bases from J, the junction kept 10 bases outside the gene matches. Germline values: CDR1 MNHNY, CDR2 SVGAGI (reference sequence). Here the CDR3 reads CASITRDRLNNEQFF. CDR3 in DNA: TGTGCCAGCATCACCCGGGACAGGTTGAACAATGAGCAGTTCTTC.

The chain couples TRBV2 to TRBJ2-7; D might be TRBD2 (5 bases). Deletions cut 0 bases from V and 0 bases from J, with 12 bases between. The CDR3 is 16 amino acids. The germline gives CDR1 SNHLY, CDR2 FYNNEI. The CDR3 loop is CASSEALPGSSYEQYF. CDR3 sequence (DNA): TGTGCCAGCAGTGAAGCGCTTCCGGGAAGCTCCTACGAGCAGTACTTC.

The chain joins TRBV7-2 to TRBJ1-5; no reliable D call. Germline V gene data show CDR1 as SGHTA and CDR2 as FQGNSA. Trimming took off 6 bases at V and 7 bases at J, with 13 bases between the two ends. This CDR3 spans 13 amino acids. The CDR3 nucleotides are TGTGCCAGCAGTTTGCAGGATGGGCAGCCCCAGCATTTT. Its protein product is CASSLQDGQPQHF.

The V and J genes are TRBV9 and TRBJ2-5; 14 positions agree with TRBD2. CDR3 length equals 17 residues. V trimming: 4 bases; J trimming: 4 bases; junction bases outside the gene matches: 9. In germline, CDR1 is SGDLS, CDR2 YYNGEE. DNA of the CDR3: TGTGCCAGCAGCCCCTCGGGGGGACTAGCGGGGGCAGAGACCCAGTACTTC. Translated: CASSPSGGLAGAETQYF. Complete variable domain (other parts from reference TRBV9 and TRBJ2-5): DSGVTQTPKHLITATGQRVTLRCSPRSGDLSVYWYQQSLDQGLQFLIQYYNGEERAKGNILERFSAQQFPDLHSELNLSSLELGDSALYFCASSPSGGLAGAETQYFGPGTRLLVL.

This clone was observed a single time. J is TRBJ1-1 and V is TRBV19, with 7 bases identical to TRBD1. With V trimmed by 7 bases and J by 5 bases, 7 bases remained unmatched. The CDR3 spans 13 residues. CDR1 and CDR2 from the germline V gene are LNHDA and SQIVND (reference sequence). DNA of the CDR3: TGTGCCAGTATCAGACAGGGTTATACTGAAGCTTTCTTT. Protein: CASIRQGYTEAFF.

The table lists this clone with a count of one. This chain joins TRBV29-1 and TRBJ2-7, with 7 bases lining up with TRBD1. The CDR3 is made up of 13 amino acids. The V segment lost 7 bases and the J segment 2 bases; nucleotides outside the gene matches: 8. Per the germline V gene, CDR1 is SQVTM and CDR2 is ANQGSEA. CDR3 nucleotides: TGCAGCGCAACGGACAGGAGAACCTACGAGCAGTACTTC. Translation: CSATDRRTYEQYF.

The chain is built from TRBV18 and TRBJ2-7, with D unresolved. Germline V gene data show CDR1 as KGHSH and CDR2 as LQKENI. The V end was cut by 3 bases, the J end by 4 bases, with 13 bases between. The CDR3 is made up of 14 amino acids. The CDR3 sequence: CASSPPSIRYEQYF. The CDR3 coding sequence is TGTGCCAGCTCACCCCCCAGCATCAGATACGAGCAGTACTTC.

As to this clone: The junction differs from germline at one of its ends, possibly a read error. This chain uses TRBV7-7 with TRBJ2-2, with D uncertain. The CDR3 runs 15 residues. Germline V lookup: CDR1 SSHAT, CDR2 FNYEAQ (reference sequence). The CDR3 DNA is TGTGCTAGCAGCTTACGGGCACCTCCTACCGGGGAGCTGTTTTTT. This gives the protein CASSLRAPPTGELFF.

The V and J genes are TRBV5-1 and TRBJ2-1; D is unclear. This CDR3 region has 15 residues. The ends were cut back, 2 bases at V and 0 bases at J, with 9 bases in the middle. Germline V gene sequence: CDR1 SGHRS, CDR2 YFSETQ. The CDR3 DNA is TGCGCCAGCAGCTTTACTTCCAGCTCCTACAATGAGCAGTTCTTC. It encodes CASSFTSSSYNEQFF.

The rearrangement links TRBV6-1 to TRBJ1-4; D is unresolved. The germline CDR1 and CDR2 sequences are MNHNS and SASEGT. This CDR3 comprises 13 residues. V lost 1 base and J lost 14, with 14 bases in between. CDR3 in DNA: TGTGCCAGCAGTGAAGAGTTTTCGAGAGGGCTGTTTTTT. Translated, it gives CASSEEFSRGLFF.

This clone has just a few counts. This rearrangement joins TRBV29-1 to TRBJ2-3; D might be TRBD2 (6 bases). CDR1 and CDR2 from the germline V gene are SQVTM and ANQGSEA. CDR3 length: 15 residues. V gave up 4 bases and J gave up 4 bases, with 18 bases separating them. This CDR3 is CSVALAGSGADTQYF. CDR3 bases: TGCAGCGTTGCCCTCGCCGGGAGCGGCGCAGATACGCAGTATTTT.

The chain employs TRBV5-1 and TRBJ2-7, with 9 positions matching TRBD2. The CDR3 sequence is 15 residues long. Trimming removed 5 bases from V and 3 bases from J; junction bases left unmatched: 9. CDR1 SGHRS and CDR2 YFSETQ come from the germline V gene. The DNA of the CDR3 is TGCGCCAGCAGTTCCGCGGGGGGGACTATCTACGAGCAGTACTTC. It yields the protein CASSSAGGTIYEQYF.

This chain joins TRBV30 and TRBJ1-1; the D is unclear. Germline values: CDR1 GTSNPN, CDR2 SVGIG (reference sequence). Deletions cut 4 bases from V and 6 bases from J, with 15 bases between. The CDR3 consists of 13 residues. CDR3 amino acids: CAWMESRSPEAFF. Here the CDR3 DNA reads TGTGCCTGGATGGAGTCCAGGAGCCCTGAAGCTTTCTTT.

The chain couples TRBV29-1 to TRBJ2-2; 8 bases agree with TRBD2. Unmatched junction bases numbered 16, after V lost 7 bases and J lost 0 bases. Germline V gene sequence: CDR1 SQVTM, CDR2 ANQGSEA. The CDR3 is made up of 18 amino acids. This CDR3 is CSDFSGTDKISNTGELFF. The CDR3 coding sequence is TGCAGCGACTTTAGCGGGACGGACAAGATTTCGAACACCGGGGAGCTGTTTTTT.

As for this clone: The CDR3 does not end in the conserved phenylalanine or tryptophan, so this is likely a read error. J is TRBJ1-2 and V is TRBV9, with a possible D match to TRBD1 (5 bases). Trimming removed 3 bases at V and 4 bases at J, with 13 bases between. The CDR3 spans 14 residues. Germline V gene lookup returns CDR1 SGDLS and CDR2 YYNGEE. The CDR3 DNA sequence: TGTGCCAGCAGCGCCCGGGGCGGACTCTATGGCTACACCCTC. It codes for CASSARGGLYGYTL.

The rearrangement joins TRBV6-5 to TRBJ2-5; D perhaps matches TRBD2 (5 bases). Germline-derived CDR1 and CDR2 are MNHEY and SVGAGI. This CDR3 has 16 amino acids. Trimming removed 2 bases at V and 5 bases at J, with 18 bases between. The CDR3 here is CASSYHSSYSGETQYF. The CDR3 DNA reads TGTGCCAGCAGTTACCACTCTTCATATTCGGGGGAGACCCAGTACTTC.

This clone showed up just a few times. This chain joins TRBV19 and TRBJ1-5; 8 nucleotides line up with TRBD1. Germline V gene lookup returns CDR1 LNHDA and CDR2 SQIVND (reference sequence). CDR3 length: 14 amino acids. The ends lost 5 bases at V and 6 bases at J; junction bases unmatched: 6. CDR3 region: CASSLRQGSQPQHF. As DNA, the CDR3 is TGTGCCAGTAGTCTGCGACAGGGGTCTCAGCCCCAGCATTTT.

The rearrangement links TRBV6-5 to TRBJ1-3; 7 bases are shared with TRBD1. CDR1 is MNHEY, CDR2 SVGAGI, per germline. This CDR3 region has 16 residues. V gave up 0 bases and J gave up 0 bases; unmatched junction bases: 2. DNA of the CDR3: TGTGCCAGCAGTTACTCGGACAGGCTCTCTGGAAACACCATATATTTT. It encodes CASSYSDRLSGNTIYF.

The V call is TRBV19, the J call TRBJ1-2; D perhaps matches TRBD1 (5 bases). The V and J ends lost 7 bases and 2 bases respectively, with 8 bases between them. CDR1 and CDR2 from the germline V gene are LNHDA and SQIVND (reference sequence). The CDR3 spans 12 residues. The CDR3 DNA sequence: TGTGCCAGTATGCCAGGGAACTATGGCTACACCTTC. It specifies CASMPGNYGYTF. Full variable domain (rest looked up from reference TRBV19 and TRBJ1-2): DGGITQSPKYLFRKEGQNVTLSCEQNLNHDAMYWYRQDPGQGLRLIYYSQIVNDFQKGDIAEGYSVSREKKESFPLTVTSAQKNPTAFYLCASMPGNYGYTFGSGTRLTVV.

The CDR3 sequence: CASSPRERGGDDEQYF. The CDR3 nucleotides are TGTGCCAGCTCACCTCGGGAGCGGGGGGGCGACGACGAGCAGTACTTC. The rearrangement uses TRBV18 and TRBJ2-7; 10 bases fit TRBD2. CDR3 length equals 16 residues. The germline V gene encodes CDR1 KGHSH and CDR2 LQKENI. V lost 3 bases to trimming and J lost 5 bases; unmatched junction nucleotides: 10.

This chain links TRBV7-6 with TRBJ2-3; D unresolved. Trimming shortened V by 4 bases and J by 0 bases, and 5 bases separated the two germline ends. Germline loops: CDR1 SGHVS, CDR2 FNYEAQ. This CDR3 has 13 amino acids. The CDR3 DNA follows: TGTGCCAGCAGCTGGGGAAGCACAGATACGCAGTATTTT. Translation: CASSWGSTDTQYF.

The V call is TRBV18, the J call TRBJ1-2; D might be TRBD1 (5 bases). Trimming pared 2 bases from V and 6 bases from J, leaving 16 bases between. Germline V CDR1 and CDR2: KGHSH, LQKENI. CDR3 length: 15 amino acids. The CDR3 DNA is TGTGCCAGCTCACCAAACGGGACCCCGAGGGATGGCTACACCTTC. This encodes CASSPNGTPRDGYTF.

The chain links TRBV7-2 to TRBJ2-7, with D perhaps assigned TRBD1 or TRBD2 (5 bases each). CDR1 and CDR2 from the germline V gene are SGHTA and FQGNSA. V was cut by 3 bases and J by 7 bases, with 19 bases left in between. The CDR3 covers 15 residues. In DNA form, the CDR3 reads TGTGCCAGCAGCTTCCCGGGACGCCTTCGGCAAGAGCAGTACTTC. Translating it yields CASSFPGRLRQEQYF.

V and J are TRBV5-4 and TRBJ2-7, with D tentatively TRBD1 (5 bases). Germline V gene data show CDR1 as SGHNT and CDR2 as YYREEE (reference sequence). CDR3 length equals 14 residues. The V end was cut by 5 bases, the J end by 1 base, with 13 bases between. The CDR3 region is CASRPRADSYEQYF. The CDR3 coding sequence is TGTGCCAGCAGACCCAGGGCGGATTCCTACGAGCAGTACTTC. Using reference TRBV5-4 and TRBJ2-7 for the parts outside the CDR3, the full variable domain is ETGVTQSPTHLIKTRGQQVTLRCSSQSGHNTVSWYQQALGQGPQFIFQYYREEENGRGNFPPRFSGLQFPNYSSELNVNALELDDSALYLCASRPRADSYEQYFGPGTRLTVT.

The rearrangement uses TRBV6-5 and TRBJ1-5; D ambiguous. Trimming shortened V by 0 bases and J by 3 bases, and 9 bases separated the two germline ends. The CDR3 contains 15 residues. Germline CDR1 and CDR2: MNHEY and SVGAGI. This CDR3 reads CASSYSRPDNQPQHF. DNA of the CDR3: TGTGCCAGCAGTTACTCGAGACCCGACAATCAGCCCCAGCATTTT.

This chain links TRBV7-2 with TRBJ1-1; 8 nucleotides match TRBD1. This CDR3 comprises 13 residues. The V and J ends lost 6 bases and 5 bases, in that order; junction bases with no gene match: 5. Germline lookup yields CDR1 SGHTA and CDR2 FQGNSA. The CDR3 coding sequence is TGTGCCAGCAGTCGACAGGGGAGGACTGAAGCTTTCTTT. It specifies CASSRQGRTEAFF.